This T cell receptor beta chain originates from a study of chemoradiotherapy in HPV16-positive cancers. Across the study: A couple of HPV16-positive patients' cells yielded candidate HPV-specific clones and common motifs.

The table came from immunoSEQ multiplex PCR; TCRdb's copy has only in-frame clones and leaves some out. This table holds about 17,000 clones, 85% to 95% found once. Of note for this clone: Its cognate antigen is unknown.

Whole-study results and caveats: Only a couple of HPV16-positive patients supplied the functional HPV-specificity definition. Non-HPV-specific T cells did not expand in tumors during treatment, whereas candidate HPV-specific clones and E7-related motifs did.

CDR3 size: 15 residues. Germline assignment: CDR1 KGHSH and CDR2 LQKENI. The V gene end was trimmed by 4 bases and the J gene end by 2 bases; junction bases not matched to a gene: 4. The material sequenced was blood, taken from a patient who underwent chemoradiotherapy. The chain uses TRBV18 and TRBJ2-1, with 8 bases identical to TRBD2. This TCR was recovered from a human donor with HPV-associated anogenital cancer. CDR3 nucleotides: TGTGCCAGCTCACTAGCGGGGAATACCTACAATGAGCAGTTCTTC. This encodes CASSLAGNTYNEQFF.